This is a list of T cell receptor beta chains from one sample in a study of blood T cell repertoires in COVID-19. Clones were sequenced by immunoSEQ multiplex PCR, and TCRdb holds only the in-frame ones, with some missing. The sample includes some 88,000 clones, about four fifths of them seen just once. Source material: peripheral blood. These receptors came from a human donor in a cohort sampled during active COVID-19. Both conserved end residues are part of each CDR3.

TRBJ2-5	TRBV4-1	CASSQDRLALETQYF
TRBJ2-2	TRBV24-1	CATSDPGQGNTGELFF
TRBJ1-4	TRBV27	CASSPAGTGGVEKLFF
TRBJ1-2	TRBV28	CASSLAGQGYGYTF
TRBJ2-5	TRBV28	CASLYQETQYF
TRBJ1-1	TRBV18	CASSPSTVEAFF
TRBJ2-6	TRBV2	CASRPERSGANVLTF
TRBJ2-5	TRBV18	CASSPPGQGGQETQYF
TRBJ1-2	TRBV28	CASSLTGMDYGYTF
TRBJ2-1	TRBV18	CASSQGALGNEQFF
TRBJ2-1	TRBV6-6	CASNPEYSSYNEQFF
TRBJ2-7	TRBV5-4	CASSQGLAGSYEQYF
TRBJ1-4	TRBV18	CASSPAQGDEKLFF
TRBJ2-7	TRBV2	CASSRRGGSSYEQYF
TRBJ2-3	TRBV10-3	CAIITGQGYTDTQYF
TRBJ2-7	TRBV5-1	CASSLVPTQGQQQYF
TRBJ2-2	TRBV28	CATWTGVFSGELFF
TRBJ2-7	TRBV5-4	CASSSGGDTYEQYF
TRBJ2-3	TRBV9	CASSVQQGISTDTQYF
TRBJ2-1	TRBV7-2	CASSLGFSLFSYNEQFF
TRBJ1-5	TRBV3-1/TRBV3-2	CASSQNTGAGQPQHF
TRBJ2-2	TRBV28	CASILAGATGELFF
TRBJ1-1	TRBV28	CASSFRGQGWSTEAFF
TRBJ2-6	TRBV28	CASTGQGPYSGANVLTF
TRBJ2-5	TRBV7-2	CASSLATGTSWETQYF
TRBJ1-4	TRBV4-1	CASSWRRGQGWSATNEKLFF
TRBJ2-2	TRBV24-1	CATSDPGLADTGELFF
TRBJ2-7	TRBV19	CASNPSVDTPYEQYF
TRBJ1-3	TRBV2	CASRAPDGGRNTIYF
TRBJ1-3	TRBV3-1/TRBV3-2	CASSQEAGSSGNTIYF
TRBJ2-1	TRBV5-1	CASSSLLGSWYNEQFF
TRBJ2-1	TRBV13	CASINGALGTSADNEQFF
TRBJ1-5	TRBV7-8	CASSSGQGNQPQHF
TRBJ1-2	TRBV5-1	CASSLNVGQGNDGYTF
TRBJ1-5	TRBV10-2	CASSVETYQPQHF
TRBJ1-4	TRBV18	CASSPRGTEAEKLFF
TRBJ2-3	TRBV5-1	CASSLNQGAVFTDTQYF
TRBJ1-2	TRBV6-5	CASAGQNLYGYTF
TRBJ2-2	TRBV5-1	CASSLRTSGDTGELFF
TRBJ1-6	TRBV30	CAWSQGDSSPLHF
TRBJ2-1	TRBV19	CASRTTSRNEQFF
TRBJ1-2	TRBV24-1	CATSDLDSGYTF
TRBJ2-1	TRBV7-9	CASNPDYNEQFF
TRBJ2-7	TRBV5-8	CASSLGIGRAYFYEQYF
TRBJ1-5	TRBV10-3	CAISDPRVTNQPQHF